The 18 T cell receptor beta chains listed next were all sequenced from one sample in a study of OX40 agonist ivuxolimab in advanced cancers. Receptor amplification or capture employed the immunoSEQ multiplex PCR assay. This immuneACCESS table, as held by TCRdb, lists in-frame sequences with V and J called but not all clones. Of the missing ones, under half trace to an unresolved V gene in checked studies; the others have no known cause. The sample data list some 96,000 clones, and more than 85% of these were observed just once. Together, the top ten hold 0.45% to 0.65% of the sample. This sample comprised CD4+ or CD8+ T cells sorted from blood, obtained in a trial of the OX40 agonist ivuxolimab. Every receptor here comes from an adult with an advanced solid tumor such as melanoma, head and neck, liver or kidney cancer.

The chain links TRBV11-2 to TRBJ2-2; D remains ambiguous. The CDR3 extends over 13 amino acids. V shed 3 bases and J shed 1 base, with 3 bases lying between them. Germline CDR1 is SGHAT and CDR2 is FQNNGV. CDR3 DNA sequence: TGTGCCAGCAGCTTGCAGAACACCGGGGAGCTGTTTTTT. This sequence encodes CASSLQNTGELFF.

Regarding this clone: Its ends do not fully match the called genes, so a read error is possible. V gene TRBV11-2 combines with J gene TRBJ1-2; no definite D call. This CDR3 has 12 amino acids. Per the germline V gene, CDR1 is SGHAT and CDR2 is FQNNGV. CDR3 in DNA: TGTGCCAGCAGCTTAAGAGGGAATGGCCACACCTTC. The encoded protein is CASSLRGNGHTF.

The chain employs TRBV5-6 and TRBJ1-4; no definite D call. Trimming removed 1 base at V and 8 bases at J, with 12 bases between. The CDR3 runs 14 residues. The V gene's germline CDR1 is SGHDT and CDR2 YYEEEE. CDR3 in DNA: TGTGCCAGCAGCTTGTGGGTCCCGGGGGAAAAACTGTTTTTT. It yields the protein CASSLWVPGEKLFF.

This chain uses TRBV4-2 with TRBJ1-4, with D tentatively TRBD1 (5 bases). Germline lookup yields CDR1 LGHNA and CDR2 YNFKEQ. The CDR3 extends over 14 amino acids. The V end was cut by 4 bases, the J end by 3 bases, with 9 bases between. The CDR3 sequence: CASSPDRSNEKLFF. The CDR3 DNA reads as TGTGCCAGCAGCCCCGACAGATCTAATGAAAAACTGTTTTTT.

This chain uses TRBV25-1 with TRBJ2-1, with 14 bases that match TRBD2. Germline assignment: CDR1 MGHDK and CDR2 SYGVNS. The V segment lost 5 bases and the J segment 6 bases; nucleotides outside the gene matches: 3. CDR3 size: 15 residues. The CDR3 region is CASSTGTSGSNEQFF. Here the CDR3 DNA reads TGTGCCAGCAGTACCGGGACTAGCGGGAGCAATGAGCAGTTCTTC.

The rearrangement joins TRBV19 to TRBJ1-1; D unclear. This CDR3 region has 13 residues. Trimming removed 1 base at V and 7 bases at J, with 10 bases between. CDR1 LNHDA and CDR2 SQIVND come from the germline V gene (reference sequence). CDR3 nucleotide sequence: TGTGCCAGTAGTATAGGTAGGCAATTTGAAGCTTTCTTT. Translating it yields CASSIGRQFEAFF.

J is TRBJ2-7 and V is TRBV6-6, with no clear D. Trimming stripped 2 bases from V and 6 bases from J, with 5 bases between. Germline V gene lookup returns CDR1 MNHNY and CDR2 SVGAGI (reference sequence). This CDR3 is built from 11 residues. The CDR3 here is CASSYLGEQYF. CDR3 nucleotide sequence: TGTGCCAGCAGTTACCTGGGCGAGCAGTACTTC.

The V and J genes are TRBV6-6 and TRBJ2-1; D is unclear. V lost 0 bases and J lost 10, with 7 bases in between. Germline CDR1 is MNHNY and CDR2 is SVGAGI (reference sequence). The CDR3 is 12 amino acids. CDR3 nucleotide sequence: TGTGCCAGCAGTTACTCGGACCGCGAGCAGTTCTTC. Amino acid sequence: CASSYSDREQFF.

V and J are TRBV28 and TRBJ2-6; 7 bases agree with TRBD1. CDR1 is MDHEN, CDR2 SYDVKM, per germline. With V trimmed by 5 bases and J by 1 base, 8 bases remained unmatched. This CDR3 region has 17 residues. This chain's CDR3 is CASSMRQGSSGANVLTF. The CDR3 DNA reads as TGTGCCAGCAGTATGAGACAGGGATCGTCTGGGGCCAACGTCCTGACTTTC. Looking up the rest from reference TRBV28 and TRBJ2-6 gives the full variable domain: DVKVTQSSRYLVKRTGEKVFLECVQDMDHENMFWYRQDPGLGLRLIYFSYDVKMKEKGDIPEGYSVSREKKERFSLILESASTNQTSMYLCASSMRQGSSGANVLTFGAGSRLTVL.

The CDR3 reads CASSDRGINEKLFF. The DNA of the CDR3 is TGTGCCAGCAGTGACAGGGGCATTAATGAAAAACTGTTTTTT. The chain joins TRBV2 to TRBJ1-4; a weak D match, TRBD1 (6 bases). Trimming removed 3 bases at V and 4 bases at J, with 9 bases between. This CDR3 spans 14 amino acids. The germline V gene has CDR1 SNHLY and CDR2 FYNNEI.

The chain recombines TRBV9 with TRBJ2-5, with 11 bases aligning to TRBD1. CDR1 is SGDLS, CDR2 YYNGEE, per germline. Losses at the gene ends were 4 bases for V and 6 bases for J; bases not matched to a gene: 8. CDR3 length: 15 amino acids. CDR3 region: CASSPAGTGGQTQYF. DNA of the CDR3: TGTGCCAGCAGCCCGGCCGGGACAGGGGGTCAGACCCAGTACTTC.

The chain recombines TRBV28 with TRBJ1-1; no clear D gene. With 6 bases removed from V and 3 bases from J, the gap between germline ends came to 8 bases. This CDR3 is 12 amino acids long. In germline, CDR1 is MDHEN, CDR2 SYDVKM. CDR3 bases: TGTGCCAGCAGCCTAGGTCACACTGAAGCTTTCTTT. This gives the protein CASSLGHTEAFF.

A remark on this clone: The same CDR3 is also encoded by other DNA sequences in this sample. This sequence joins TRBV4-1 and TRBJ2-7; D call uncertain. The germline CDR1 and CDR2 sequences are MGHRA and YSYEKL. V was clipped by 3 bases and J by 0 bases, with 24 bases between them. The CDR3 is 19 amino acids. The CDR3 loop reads CASSQALPQALRSSYEQYF. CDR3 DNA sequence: TGCGCCAGCAGCCAGGCACTCCCTCAAGCCTTACGCAGCTCCTACGAGCAGTACTTC.

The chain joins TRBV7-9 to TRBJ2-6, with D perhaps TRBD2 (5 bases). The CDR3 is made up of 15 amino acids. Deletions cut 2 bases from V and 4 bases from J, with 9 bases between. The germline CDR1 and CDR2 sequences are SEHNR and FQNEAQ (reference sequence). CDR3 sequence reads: CASSLSGSGANVLTF. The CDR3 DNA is TGTGCCAGCAGCTTATCGGGGTCCGGGGCCAACGTCCTGACTTTC.

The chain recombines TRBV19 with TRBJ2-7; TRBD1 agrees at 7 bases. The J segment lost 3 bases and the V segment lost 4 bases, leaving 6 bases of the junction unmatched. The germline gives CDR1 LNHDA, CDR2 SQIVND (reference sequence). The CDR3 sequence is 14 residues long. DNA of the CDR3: TGTGCCAGTAGTACGACAGGGCTAAACTACGAGCAGTACTTC. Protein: CASSTTGLNYEQYF. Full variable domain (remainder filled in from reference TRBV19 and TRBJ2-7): DGGITQSPKYLFRKEGQNVTLSCEQNLNHDAMYWYRQDPGQGLRLIYYSQIVNDFQKGDIAEGYSVSREKKESFPLTVTSAQKNPTAFYLCASSTTGLNYEQYFGPGTRLTVT.

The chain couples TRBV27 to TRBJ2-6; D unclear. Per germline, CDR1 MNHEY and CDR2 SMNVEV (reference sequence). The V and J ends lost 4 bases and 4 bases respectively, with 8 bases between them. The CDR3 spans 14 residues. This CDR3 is CASSSPLGANVLTF. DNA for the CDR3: TGTGCCAGCAGTTCTCCACTCGGGGCCAACGTCCTGACTTTC.

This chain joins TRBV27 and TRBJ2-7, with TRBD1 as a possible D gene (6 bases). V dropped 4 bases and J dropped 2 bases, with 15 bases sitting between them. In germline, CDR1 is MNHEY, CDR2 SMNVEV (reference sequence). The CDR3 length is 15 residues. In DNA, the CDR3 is TGTGCCAGCAGTTCCAAATGGACAGCCACCTACGAGCAGTACTTC. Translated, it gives CASSSKWTATYEQYF.

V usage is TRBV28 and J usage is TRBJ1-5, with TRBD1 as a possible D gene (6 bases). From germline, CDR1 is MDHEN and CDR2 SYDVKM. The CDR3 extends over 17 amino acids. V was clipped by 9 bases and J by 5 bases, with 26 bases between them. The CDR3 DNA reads TGTGCCAGTTACAGGGACCGACTTCCCGGGGGCGATCAGCCCCAGCATTTT. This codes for CASYRDRLPGGDQPQHF.